One T cell receptor (beta chain) is described in this entry. Study members were between about 18 and 95 years old and lived in over 20 US regions. The data originate from a study of blood T cell repertoires in COVID-19. Whole-study context: The United States, Italy and Spain supplied acute and convalescent COVID-19 samples.

In the source study's methods: Quantification of nucleated cells was approximated via reference gene primer amplification. Produced via immunoSEQ multiplex PCR; TCRdb's table is partial and in-frame only. V and J calls and clone size follow that table, whereas D and trimming were derived from the DNA. The sample holds 200,000 to 250,000 clones, about 80% seen once. The CDR3 contains 15 residues. Germline CDR1 is SGDLS and CDR2 is YYNGEE. V lost 0 bases and J lost 7, with 11 bases in between. The TCR sequence derives from a woman aged 40 to 50 with acute COVID-19. The chain is built from TRBV9 and TRBJ1-6; maybe TRBD1 (6 bases). The sequencing sample was made of PBMCs or T cells enriched from blood (not recorded which). Here the CDR3 DNA reads TGTGCCAGCAGCGTAGATTGGGACATCAATTCACCCCTCCACTTT. As protein: CASSVDWDINSPLHF.